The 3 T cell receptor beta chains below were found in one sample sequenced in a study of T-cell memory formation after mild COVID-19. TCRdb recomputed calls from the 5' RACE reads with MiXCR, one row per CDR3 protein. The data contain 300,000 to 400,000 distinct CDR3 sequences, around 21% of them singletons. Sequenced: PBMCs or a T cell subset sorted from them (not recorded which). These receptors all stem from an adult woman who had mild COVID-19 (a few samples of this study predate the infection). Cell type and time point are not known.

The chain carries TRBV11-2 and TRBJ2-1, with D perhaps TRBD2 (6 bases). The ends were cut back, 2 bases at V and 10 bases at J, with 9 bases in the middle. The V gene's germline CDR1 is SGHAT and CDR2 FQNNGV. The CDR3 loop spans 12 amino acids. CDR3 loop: CASSLFREEQFF. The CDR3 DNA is TGTGCCAGCAGCTTATTTCGGGAGGAGCAGTTCTTC.

The CDR3 loop is CASIRAVVPGETQYF. CDR3 nucleotides: TGCGCCAGCATAAGGGCGGTCGTTCCCGGGGAGACCCAGTACTTC. The chain has TRBV4-1 and TRBJ2-5; D gene ambiguous. Germline CDR1 MGHRA, CDR2 YSYEKL. Trimming took off 7 bases at V and 5 bases at J, with 20 bases between the two ends. The CDR3 runs to 15 residues.

Here the CDR3 reads CASQGQGVDEQYF. The CDR3, as DNA: TGTGCCAGCCAGGGACAGGGAGTCGACGAGCAGTACTTC. V and J are TRBV27 and TRBJ2-7, with 9 bases aligning to TRBD1. Per germline, CDR1 MNHEY and CDR2 SMNVEV (reference sequence). The CDR3 covers 13 residues. Losses at the gene ends were 8 bases for V and 5 bases for J; bases not matched to a gene: 7.